A selection of T cell receptor beta chains follows, all from one sample in a study of post-analysis software for immune sequencing data. A single record per CDR3 protein comes from TCRdb applying MiXCR to the PCR reads. The table has about 260,000 distinct CDR3 sequences, roughly a third seen once. Sequencing was carried out using blood. The receptor source for this set is a girl aged 5-17 years with multiple sclerosis. The CDR3 runs from the conserved cysteine through the conserved F or W. D genes are given only for firm matches. The size field is filled for only some rows; it gives once, few, many or a size class.

clone_size j_call v_call d_call cdr3_length cdr3_nt cdr3_aa
. TRBJ2-5 TRBV6-2/TRBV6-3 . 14 TGTGCCAGCAGTTCTGTAGCGCTCGCAGGTGAGCAGTACTTC CASSSVALAGEQYF
many TRBJ2-1 TRBV14 . 16 TGTGCCAGCAGACGCCTATCTCTGGTCGCGGGCGATGAGCAGTTCTTC CASRRLSLVAGDEQFF
. TRBJ2-1 TRBV20-1 TRBD2 15 TGCAGTGCTAGAGATCGGTCTAGCGGGCGCGATGAGCAGTTCTTC CSARDRSSGRDEQFF
. TRBJ2-3 TRBV5-1 . 16 TGCGCCAGTAGCTTGGAAGGCGGGGCTAGCACAGATGCGCAGTATTTT CASSLEGGASTDAQYF
many TRBJ2-5 TRBV7-8 . 13 TGTGCCAGCAGCTTAAGGTCCCAAGAGACCCAGTACTTC CASSLRSQETQYF
. TRBJ2-4 TRBV27 . 12 TGTGCCAGCAAGTCACCAGGGTCCATTCAGTACTTC CASKSPGSIQYF
many TRBJ2-5 TRBV7-7 . 13 TGTGCCAGCAGCTTAGCCGACTTGGAGACCCAGTACTTC CASSLADLETQYF
. TRBJ2-3 TRBV29-1 . 12 TGCAGCGTGCGACAAGGCACAGATACGCAGTATTTT CSVRQGTDTQYF
. TRBJ2-1 TRBV9 . 15 TGTGCCAGCAGCGTATCGGTACCGCAATACAATGAGCAGTTCTTC CASSVSVPQYNEQFF
many TRBJ1-5 TRBV24-1 TRBD1 15 TGTGCCACCAGTGACTACGGACAGGGCAATCAGCCCCAGCATTTT CATSDYGQGNQPQHF
. TRBJ2-7 TRBV27 TRBD2 12 TGTGCCAGCTGGACTAGCGGCTACGAGCAGTACTTC CASWTSGYEQYF
. TRBJ2-3 TRBV6-4 TRBD2 14 TGTGCCAGCAGTAGCGGGAGGGCCTTTGATACGCAGTATTTT CASSSGRAFDTQYF
. TRBJ1-1 TRBV11-2 . 12 TGTGCCACCCAGGGGAACAAAGCTGAAGCTTTCTTT CATQGNKAEAFF
many TRBJ2-7 TRBV2 TRBD2 19 TGTGCCAGCAGTCGATTAAATCCCCTAGGACTAGCGGGAACCTACGAGCAGTACTTC CASSRLNPLGLAGTYEQYF
few TRBJ1-1 TRBV3-1 . 12 TGTGCCAGCAGCCAAGGAAGCACTGAAGCTTTCTTT CASSQGSTEAFF
. TRBJ1-1 TRBV6-5 . 18 TGTGCCAGCAATTACTCGATCTTCCCATTCCCACGTGCCAATGAAGCTTTCTTT CASNYSIFPFPRANEAFF
many TRBJ1-5 TRBV4-1 . 15 TGCGCCAGCAGCCAAGTAGGACATTCCAATCAGCCCCAGCATTTT CASSQVGHSNQPQHF
. TRBJ2-3 TRBV7-2 TRBD2 17 TGTGCCAGCAGCTTATTGGGCGGGAGTATCGGCACAGATACGCAGTATTTT CASSLLGGSIGTDTQYF
. TRBJ1-1 TRBV5-4 TRBD1 15 TGTGCCAGCAGCCTAGGACAGGCCGGGGGAACTGAAGCTTTCTTT CASSLGQAGGTEAFF
few TRBJ1-2 TRBV20-1 TRBD1 18 TGCAGTGCTAGAGATCTTCTCCCTACAGGGGGAGCTTGGGGGGGCTACACCTTC CSARDLLPTGGAWGGYTF
once TRBJ2-2 TRBV19 . 14 TGTGCCAGTAGTGCGGTTCTAGGGACCGGGGAGCTGTTTTTT CASSAVLGTGELFF
many TRBJ2-1 TRBV6-1 . 13 TGTGCCAGCAACGGTGGGGAGGCAGGTGAGCAGTTCTTC CASNGGEAGEQFF
few TRBJ2-1 TRBV6-5 TRBD2 15 TGTGCCAGCAAGTTTAGCGGGAGCCCCTACAATGAGCAGTTCTTC CASKFSGSPYNEQFF
. TRBJ2-5 TRBV12-3/TRBV12-4 . 13 TGTGCCAGCAGTTTCACTAGCCGGGAGACACAGTACTTC CASSFTSRETQYF
many TRBJ2-1 TRBV7-8 TRBD2 16 TGTGCCAGCAGCTTACGACTAGCGGGGTCCGACAATGAGCAGTTCTTC CASSLRLAGSDNEQFF
many TRBJ2-5 TRBV11-2 TRBD2 17 TGTGCCAGTAAGGGGTGGCGGGAGAAGAGAAGAGGGGAGACCCAGTACTTC CASKGWREKRRGETQYF
many TRBJ1-2 TRBV7-9 . 15 TGTGCCAGCAGCCCCGAGAGGGAGGCCCCCTATGGCTACACCTTC CASSPEREAPYGYTF
once TRBJ2-7 TRBV4-2 . 18 TGTGCCAGCAGCATGTACCTCATCGGCGGGGAAAGAGCTACCGAGCAGTACTTC CASSMYLIGGERATEQYF
few TRBJ2-1 TRBV10-3 . 14 TGTGCCATCAGTGGACGGACGGATAACAATGAGCAGTTCTTC CAISGRTDNNEQFF
many TRBJ1-6 TRBV21-1 . 17 TGTGCCAGCAGCAGACGGGACAGGGGAAATTTTAGGTCACCCCTCCACTTT CASSRRDRGNFRSPLHF
. TRBJ2-2 TRBV29-1 TRBD2 16 TGCAGCGTTGAGGATGGACTAGCGGGAGGCACCGGGGAGCTGTTTTTT CSVEDGLAGGTGELFF
. TRBJ1-2 TRBV6-5 . 14 TGTGCCAGCAGTTACTCGACACCGACCGGTGGCTACACCTTC CASSYSTPTGGYTF
. TRBJ2-3 TRBV6-4 . 15 TGTGCCAGCAGTGAAGGCGGGGTAGGCGCAGATACGCAGTATTTT CASSEGGVGADTQYF
few TRBJ2-7 TRBV7-9 . 14 TGTGCCAGCAGCCCCGGGACCCCCCGGGAGGAGCAGTACTTC CASSPGTPREEQYF
. TRBJ2-6 TRBV10-3 . 16 TGTGCCATCAGTAAGTCTGGGGGGACGGGGGCCAACGTCCTGACTTTC CAISKSGGTGANVLTF
. TRBJ1-1 TRBV7-9 . 14 TGTGCCAGCAGCCCTGAGGCTGACGGGACTGAAGCTTTCTTT CASSPEADGTEAFF
few TRBJ2-1 TRBV2 . 14 TGTGCCAGCAGGGCCGAGGGGGTCTACAATGAGCAGTTCTTC CASRAEGVYNEQFF
. TRBJ2-2 TRBV11-2 TRBD2 17 TGTGCCAGCAGCATCTCAAGACTAGCGGTTTACACCGGGGAGCTGTTTTTT CASSISRLAVYTGELFF
. TRBJ1-2 TRBV29-1 TRBD1 13 TGCAGCGTTGTTGGGGACAGGTGGGAAGGCTACACCTTC CSVVGDRWEGYTF
many TRBJ1-2 TRBV25-1 . 14 TGTGCCAGCAGTGAGGAAGGGGCGGCGGCAGGCTACACCTTC CASSEEGAAAGYTF
. TRBJ1-1 TRBV3-1 . 16 TGTGCCAGCAGCCAAGATCGGAGGGCTTGGGGCACTGAAGCTTTCTTT CASSQDRRAWGTEAFF
many TRBJ1-2 TRBV20-1 . 14 TGCAGCATATCCTCAGGGGTGCAAAACTATGGCTACACCTTC CSISSGVQNYGYTF
many TRBJ2-1 TRBV20-1 . 13 TGCAGTGCTAGAGAAGGTTCCCTCGGTGAGCAGTTCTTC CSAREGSLGEQFF
many TRBJ2-3 TRBV20-1 . 15 TGCAGTGCTGCCAGTGCTAGCTTTAGCACAGATACGCAGTATTTT CSAASASFSTDTQYF
many TRBJ2-1 TRBV14 TRBD2 16 TGTGCCAGCAGCCAAGCAGCAGCGGGGCTTTACAATGAGCAGTTCTTC CASSQAAAGLYNEQFF
. TRBJ1-6 TRBV28 TRBD1 14 TGTGCCAGCAGGACAGGGAGTTGTGGTTCACCCCTCCACTTT CASRTGSCGSPLHF
. TRBJ2-7 TRBV24-1 TRBD1 15 TGTGCCACCAGTGGTGTCCGGGACAGCTCCTACGAGCAGTACTTC CATSGVRDSSYEQYF
. TRBJ2-1 TRBV27 TRBD2 16 TGTGCCAGCAGTTCTAGCGGGAGGGCTCGATACAATGAGCAGTTCTTC CASSSSGRARYNEQFF
many TRBJ1-6 TRBV25-1 . 14 TGTGCCAGCAGTGAGGGGATGGCTCGGTCACCCCTCCACTTT CASSEGMARSPLHF
. TRBJ2-6 TRBV29-1 . 15 TGCAGCGTTGAAGATCAGGACGCTGGGGCCAACGTCCTGACTTTC CSVEDQDAGANVLTF
many TRBJ1-6 TRBV5-1 . 15 TGCGCCAGCAGCTTGCGTGGGGGACCCGGTTCACCCCTCCACTTT CASSLRGGPGSPLHF
many TRBJ1-1 TRBV5-6 . 12 TGTGCCAGCAGCTCCTCTAGCACTGAAGCTTTCTTT CASSSSSTEAFF
many TRBJ2-4 TRBV11-2 . 16 TGTGCCAGCAGCTTAGTTATGGGAGCGGCCAAAAACATTCAGTACTTC CASSLVMGAAKNIQYF
. TRBJ1-5 TRBV6-5 . 14 TGTGCCAGCAGTTCAGGGGTTTACAATCAGCCCCAGCATTTT CASSSGVYNQPQHF
few TRBJ2-7 TRBV6-2/TRBV6-3 . 12 TGTGCCAGCGGCCCCACCTGGGGCGAGCAGTACTTC CASGPTWGEQYF
. TRBJ1-1 TRBV12-3/TRBV12-4 TRBD1 13 TGTGCCAGCAGCCCCGACAGGGGAGATGAAGCTTTCTTT CASSPDRGDEAFF
many TRBJ2-3 TRBV11-2 TRBD2 20 TGTGCCAGCAGCTTAGTCCCCTTGACTAGCGGGATTATAATCACAGATACGCAGTATTTT CASSLVPLTSGIIITDTQYF